Each of the 25 T cell receptor beta chains below was sequenced from the same sample in a study of PD-1 blockade in classical Hodgkin lymphoma. Time point given: cycle 4 day 1 (C4D1), after more than 5 weeks of nivolumab. Each and every patient relapsed after autologous stem cell transplantation, and patients got differing brentuximab vedotin exposure. Isolation of CD8+ T cells from thawed PBMCs used magnetic negative selection. Libraries were prepared by immunoSEQ multiplex PCR; TCRdb keeps only in-frame clonotypes and omits some of them. The sample records several thousand clones, about three quarters being singletons. The sample consisted of CD8+ T cells from blood, taken before the fourth cycle of nivolumab. These receptors were obtained from a human donor with classical Hodgkin lymphoma.

This clone was counted once. The chain employs TRBV6-4 and TRBJ2-2, with a weak D call TRBD1 (7 bases). This CDR3 is built from 15 residues. V shed 2 bases and J shed 1 base, with 8 bases lying between them. CDR1 is MRHNA and CDR2 is SNTAGT in the germline V gene. Here the CDR3 DNA reads TGTGCCAGCAGTGACCAGGGGGGGAACACCGGGGAGCTGTTTTTT. Its protein is CASSDQGGNTGELFF.

This clone has a handful of counts. A junction end diverges from the germline sequence, so it may reflect a read error. The chain combines TRBV7-7 with TRBJ1-4, with a possible D match to TRBD1 (5 bases). The CDR3 covers 22 residues. Germline V gene lookup returns CDR1 SSHAT and CDR2 FNYEAQ (reference sequence). This CDR3 reads CASSPCSLGGRDGPVFNEKLFF. CDR3 sequence (DNA): TGTGCTAGCAGCCCATGTTCTCTTGGGGGTAGGGACGGACCAGTATTTAATGAAAAACTGTTTTTT.

This chain links TRBV7-9 with TRBJ2-7; D remains unclear. CDR1 and CDR2 from the germline V gene are SEHNR and FQNEAQ (reference sequence). V was cut by 5 bases and J by 0 bases, with 17 bases left in between. This CDR3 contains 16 residues. The CDR3 coding sequence is TGTGCCAGCAGCCCCCCCCAAATGGTGTACTCCTACGAGCAGTACTTC. It yields the protein CASSPPQMVYSYEQYF.

The rearrangement joins TRBV11-1 to TRBJ1-6; D gene unclear. The germline gives CDR1 SGHAT, CDR2 FQDESV (reference sequence). This CDR3 contains 16 residues. The germline V and J ends were trimmed by 2 bases and 2 bases, with 10 bases remaining between them. CDR3 coding DNA: TGTGCCAGCAGCTTAACGGGTTCGACCTATAATTCACCCCTCCACTTT. It specifies CASSLTGSTYNSPLHF.

There are a few counts of this clone. The genes are TRBV2 and TRBJ2-7; tentatively, D is TRBD2 (5 bases). Germline lookup yields CDR1 SNHLY and CDR2 FYNNEI. The CDR3 covers 14 residues. V lost 6 bases and J lost 7, with 19 bases in between. In DNA, the CDR3 is TGTGCCAGCAGCCAAAGGAGGCCCCGCGGGGAGCAGTACTTC. Amino acid sequence: CASSQRRPRGEQYF. The entire variable domain, with the rest obtained from reference TRBV2 and TRBJ2-7, is as follows: EPEVTQTPSHQVTQMGQEVILRCVPISNHLYFYWYRQILGQKVEFLVSFYNNEISEKSEIFDDQFSVERPDGSNFTLKIRSTKLEDSAMYFCASSQRRPRGEQYFGPGTRLTVT.

DNA of the CDR3: TGTGCCAGCAGCCAACTACAATCCGGGACTAGCGGAAACACCGGGGAGCTGTTTTTT. Translation: CASSQLQSGTSGNTGELFF. The chain is built from TRBV4-2 and TRBJ2-2; 11 bases align to TRBD2. With 2 bases clipped from V and 2 bases from J, the junction kept 10 bases outside the gene matches. The CDR3 loop spans 19 amino acids. Germline CDR1 is LGHNA and CDR2 is YNFKEQ.

The rearrangement links TRBV4-1 to TRBJ2-5, with 10 bases identical to TRBD2. There are 16 residues in the CDR3. The V and J ends lost 2 bases and 1 base, in that order; junction bases with no gene match: 4. The germline V gene encodes CDR1 MGHRA and CDR2 YSYEKL. CDR3 in DNA: TGCGCCAGCAGCCAACCTAGCGGGAGTTTCCAAGAGACCCAGTACTTC. Translation gives CASSQPSGSFQETQYF.

The rearrangement uses TRBV9 and TRBJ2-3; a possible D gene is TRBD2 (7 bases). Trimming pared 7 bases from V and 2 bases from J, leaving 14 bases between. This CDR3 spans 14 amino acids. The germline V gene has CDR1 SGDLS and CDR2 YYNGEE. The DNA for the CDR3 is TGTGCCAGCGGGGGGGCCGGGAACACAGATACGCAGTATTTT. Its translation: CASGGAGNTDTQYF.

This clone came up a few times. The genes are TRBV27 and TRBJ1-1; D may be TRBD1 (5 bases). Per germline, CDR1 MNHEY and CDR2 SMNVEV (reference sequence). CDR3 size: 13 residues. V was shortened by 2 bases and J by 5 bases, with 9 bases between the two germline ends. CDR3 in DNA: TGTGCCAGCAGTTTAATGGGGCATACTGAAGCTTTCTTT. Protein sequence: CASSLMGHTEAFF.

The chain recombines TRBV7-6 with TRBJ2-1, with TRBD2 matching 7 bases. With V trimmed by 1 base and J by 7 bases, 7 bases remained unmatched. This CDR3 spans 15 amino acids. Germline CDR1 and CDR2: SGHVS and FNYEAQ. Here the CDR3 DNA reads TGTGCCAGCAGCTTAGGGACCCCGGGGGGAAATGAGCAGTTCTTC. Its translation: CASSLGTPGGNEQFF.

This chain links TRBV11-1 with TRBJ2-3; D unclear. Trimming pared 1 base from V and 3 bases from J, leaving 14 bases between. Germline lookup yields CDR1 SGHAT and CDR2 FQDESV (reference sequence). The CDR3 has 16 amino acids. The CDR3 DNA sequence: TGTGCCAGCAGCTTAGGGGCTTTGGGCGGTACAGATACGCAGTATTTT. It is translated as CASSLGALGGTDTQYF.

This clone has only a few counts. The V and J genes are TRBV6-6 and TRBJ2-7; 7 nucleotides match TRBD1. Germline loops: CDR1 MNHNY, CDR2 SVGAGI (reference sequence). The CDR3 is made up of 15 amino acids. Germline trimming cut 7 bases from V and 2 bases from J; bases unmatched to any gene: 11. CDR3 in amino acids: CASTISAGTAYEQYF. The DNA of the CDR3 is TGTGCCAGCACCATCTCTGCCGGGACAGCCTACGAGCAGTACTTC.

This sequence joins TRBV4-2 and TRBJ2-7; D call uncertain. The V end lost 1 base, the J end lost 2 bases, and 18 bases lay between the germline ends. Germline lookup yields CDR1 LGHNA and CDR2 YNFKEQ. The CDR3 covers 17 residues. The CDR3 sequence is CASSQVPDFTHPYEQYF. The CDR3 DNA reads TGTGCCAGCAGCCAAGTTCCCGACTTCACCCATCCCTACGAGCAGTACTTC.

The CDR3 here is CASSVTEAFF. CDR3 nucleotides: TGTGCCAGCAGCGTAACTGAAGCTTTCTTT. The chain couples TRBV5-8 to TRBJ1-1; D uncertain. Germline V gives CDR1 SGHTS, CDR2 YDEGEE. Between the trimmed V and J ends, which lost 4 bases and 5 bases, there was a span of 3 bases. The CDR3 is 10 amino acids.

V is TRBV5-6 and J is TRBJ2-3; 8 nucleotides agree with TRBD2. With 0 bases clipped from V and 2 bases from J, the junction kept 8 bases outside the gene matches. The CDR3 covers 17 residues. From germline, CDR1 is SGHDT and CDR2 YYEEEE. CDR3 coding DNA: TGTGCCAGCAGCTTGGGCGGCGGGGGGCCGTCCACAGATACGCAGTATTTT. Its translation: CASSLGGGGPSTDTQYF.

The genes are TRBV13 and TRBJ1-2; possible D gene TRBD1, 5 bases. The CDR3 has 15 amino acids. Germline CDR1 reads PRHDT; CDR2 reads FYEKMQ (reference sequence). V lost 4 bases to trimming and J lost 8 bases, with 20 bases between them. The CDR3 DNA follows: TGTGCCAGCAGCTCCTCGACAGTCCACCCCGGGGGCTACACCTTC. Protein sequence: CASSSSTVHPGGYTF.

The gene calls are TRBV7-7 and TRBJ2-1; D assignment may be TRBD1 or TRBD2 (6 bases each). This CDR3 is 13 amino acids long. Trimming stripped 3 bases from V and 8 bases from J, with 11 bases between. The V gene's germline CDR1 is SSHAT and CDR2 FNYEAQ (reference sequence). Written as DNA, the CDR3 is TGTGCCAGCAGCTTCTGGGGGGCCGATGAGCAGTTCTTC. It yields the protein CASSFWGADEQFF.

The chain couples TRBV9 to TRBJ2-5; no clear D. Germline-derived CDR1 and CDR2 are SGDLS and YYNGEE. The CDR3 consists of 13 residues. The ends were cut back, 3 bases at V and 2 bases at J, with 8 bases in the middle. In DNA, the CDR3 is TGTGCCAGCAGCGGGACCAATCAAGAGACCCAGTACTTC. This codes for CASSGTNQETQYF.

The rearrangement uses TRBV9 and TRBJ2-7, with 8 positions matching TRBD2. Per the germline V gene, CDR1 is SGDLS and CDR2 is YYNGEE. The CDR3 covers 15 residues. After removal of 4 bases from V and 0 bases from J, the junction contained 6 bases not matched to a gene. In DNA form, the CDR3 reads TGTGCCAGCAGCCAAAGCGGGAGCCACTCCTACGAGCAGTACTTC. Translated: CASSQSGSHSYEQYF.

The gene calls are TRBV30 and TRBJ2-5, with D possibly being TRBD1 (5 bases). CDR1 and CDR2 (germline): GTSNPN, SVGIG (reference sequence). CDR3 size: 15 residues. V was pared by 1 base and J by 4 bases, with 16 bases between. CDR3 region: CAWSATRRTLETQYF. The CDR3 coding sequence is TGTGCCTGGAGTGCCACCCGGCGGACATTAGAGACCCAGTACTTC.

The chain is built from TRBV19 and TRBJ2-7; D is possibly TRBD1 (6 bases). Germline CDR1 is LNHDA and CDR2 is SQIVND (reference sequence). V lost 3 bases and J lost 2, with 11 bases in between. The CDR3 has 14 residues. CDR3 region: CASSMNEGAYEQYF. CDR3 in DNA: TGTGCCAGTAGTATGAATGAGGGGGCCTACGAGCAGTACTTC.

The genes are TRBV10-3 and TRBJ2-2; 8 bases align to TRBD2. V dropped 6 bases and J dropped 4; count of bases not matched to a gene: 7. Germline lookup yields CDR1 ENHRY and CDR2 SYGVKD. The length of the CDR3 is 15 residues. This CDR3 reads CAIRGGGTSTGELFF. CDR3 DNA: TGTGCCATCAGGGGCGGGGGGACGAGCACCGGGGAGCTGTTTTTT.

A remark on this clone: It differs at one base from a far larger clone, so likely a read error. The same CDR3 can be traced to other DNA sequences in this sample. V and J are TRBV5-6 and TRBJ1-2, with a weak D call TRBD1 (6 bases). This CDR3 region has 13 residues. V was trimmed by 3 bases and J by 4 bases, leaving 10 bases between them. CDR1 SGHDT and CDR2 YYEEEE come from the germline V gene. The CDR3 nucleotides are TGTGCCAGCAGCTGGGACAAAAGCTATGGCTACACCTTC. Protein product: CASSWDKSYGYTF.

The chain is built from TRBV7-2 and TRBJ2-2, with D possibly matching TRBD2 (5 bases). CDR1 and CDR2 from the germline V gene are SGHTA and FQGNSA. V was trimmed by 3 bases and J by 4 bases, leaving 9 bases between them. The length of the CDR3 is 14 residues. The CDR3 region is CASSFLEGTGELFF. The CDR3 DNA follows: TGTGCCAGCAGCTTTTTAGAGGGCACCGGGGAGCTGTTTTTT.

This chain uses TRBV7-2 with TRBJ2-7, with 14 bases that match TRBD2. Losses at the gene ends were 3 bases for V and 3 bases for J; bases not matched to a gene: 7. This CDR3 is built from 17 residues. Germline CDR1 SGHTA, CDR2 FQGNSA. The CDR3 loop reads CASSFGTSGRIGYEQYF. DNA for the CDR3: TGTGCCAGCAGCTTCGGGACTAGCGGGAGAATAGGCTACGAGCAGTACTTC.